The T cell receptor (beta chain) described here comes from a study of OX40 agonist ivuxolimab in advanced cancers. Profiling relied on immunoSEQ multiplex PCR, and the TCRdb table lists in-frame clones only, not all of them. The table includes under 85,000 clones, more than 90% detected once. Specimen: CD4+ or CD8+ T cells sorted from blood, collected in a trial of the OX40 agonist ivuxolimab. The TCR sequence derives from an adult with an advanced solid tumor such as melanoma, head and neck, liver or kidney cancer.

Written as DNA, the CDR3 is TGTGCCAGCAGCTTCAGGGTAACTAATGAAAAACTGTTTTTT. Residues: CASSFRVTNEKLFF. V and J are TRBV7-2 and TRBJ1-4; a weak D match, TRBD1 (5 bases). Trimming removed 3 bases at V and 1 base at J, with 6 bases between. The CDR3 is 14 residues long. Germline V lookup: CDR1 SGHTA, CDR2 FQGNSA. The whole variable domain, remainder taken from reference TRBV7-2 and TRBJ1-4, is GAGVSQSPSNKVTEKGKDVELRCDPISGHTALYWYRQSLGQGLEFLIYFQGNSAPDKSGLPSDRFSAERTGGSVSTLTIQRTQQEDSAVYLCASSFRVTNEKLFFGSGTQLSVL.